A single sample is the source of the 17 T cell receptor beta chains below, sequenced in a study of control samples from healthy donors and cancer patients. Method: immunoSEQ multiplex PCR; TCRdb's copy keeps in-frame clones and lacks some. The sample lists roughly 100,000 clones; 83% were seen once. The sequencing sample was made of blood. Source of these receptors: a woman aged 50 to 60 in good health.

This chain joins TRBV11-3 and TRBJ1-2; 7 nucleotides match TRBD1. This CDR3 has 14 amino acids. Per the germline V gene, CDR1 is SGHNT and CDR2 is YENEEA. V dropped 0 bases and J dropped 4; count of bases not matched to a gene: 2. CDR3 region: CASSLDRDSYGYTF. CDR3 nucleotides: TGTGCCAGCAGCTTAGACCGGGACAGCTATGGCTACACCTTC.

Worth noting for this clone: In the same sample, other DNA sequences code for this CDR3. J is TRBJ1-5 and V is TRBV18; TRBD1 matches 8 bases. Germline assignment: CDR1 KGHSH and CDR2 LQKENI. This CDR3 is 14 amino acids long. V shed 3 bases and J 4 bases; nucleotides not matched to a gene: 2. As DNA, the CDR3 is TGTGCCAGCTCACCGGGACAGGTTAATCAGCCCCAGCATTTT. This codes for CASSPGQVNQPQHF.

This clone has just one count. The gene calls are TRBV5-1 and TRBJ2-3, with 14 bases lining up with TRBD2. The V gene end was trimmed by 1 base and the J gene end by 5 bases; junction bases not matched to a gene: 3. The germline CDR1 and CDR2 sequences are SGHRS and YFSETQ. The CDR3 runs to 16 residues. The CDR3 sequence is CASSLRTSGGKDTQYF. Here the CDR3 DNA reads TGCGCCAGCAGCTTGAGGACTAGCGGGGGGAAAGATACGCAGTATTTT.

V gene TRBV15 combines with J gene TRBJ1-2; TRBD1 aligns across 12 bases. The V gene end was trimmed by 1 base and the J gene end by 3 bases; junction bases not matched to a gene: 6. There are 17 residues in the CDR3. CDR1 and CDR2 from the germline V gene are LNHNV and YYDKDF (reference sequence). The CDR3 region is CATSRGDRGRGHYGYTF. CDR3 sequence (DNA): TGTGCCACCAGCAGAGGGGACAGGGGGCGGGGACACTATGGCTACACCTTC.

The chain recombines TRBV7-2 with TRBJ1-2; 10 bases align to TRBD1. CDR1 and CDR2 from the germline V gene are SGHTA and FQGNSA. The junction had 1 base not matched to a gene; V was cut back by 5 bases and J by 4 bases. This CDR3 is 13 amino acids long. This CDR3 reads CASSDRGPYGYTF. The CDR3 nucleotides read TGTGCCAGCAGCGACAGGGGGCCCTATGGCTACACCTTC.

This clone was counted only a few times. The chain carries TRBV2 and TRBJ1-1; TRBD1 aligns across 8 bases. V dropped 7 bases and J dropped 9; count of bases not matched to a gene: 10. This CDR3 is 13 amino acids long. The germline V gene encodes CDR1 SNHLY and CDR2 FYNNEI. CDR3 region: CASIFQGARKAFF. The CDR3 coding sequence is TGTGCCAGCATTTTTCAGGGGGCGCGAAAAGCTTTCTTT.

The V call is TRBV29-1, the J call TRBJ1-1; 11 positions agree with TRBD1. This CDR3 is 14 amino acids long. CDR1 is SQVTM and CDR2 is ANQGSEA in the germline V gene. The J segment lost 11 bases and the V segment lost 5 bases, leaving 13 bases of the junction unmatched. In DNA, the CDR3 is TGCAGCGTTTGGACAGGGGGCGATGCCGCCGGGGCTTTCTTT. Amino acids: CSVWTGGDAAGAFF.

The CDR3 DNA is TGTGCCACCAGTGATACCGGGACTAGCGGGATAAATGAGCAGTTCTTC. As protein: CATSDTGTSGINEQFF. The chain has TRBV24-1 and TRBJ2-1; 13 bases map to TRBD2. Germline CDR1 and CDR2: KGHDR and SFDVKD. This CDR3 has 16 residues. V was clipped by 3 bases and J by 7 bases; unmatched bases: 5.

The rearrangement uses TRBV24-1 and TRBJ2-2; 7 bases are shared with TRBD1. Per the germline V gene, CDR1 is KGHDR and CDR2 is SFDVKD. The CDR3 length is 14 residues. V gave up 9 bases and J gave up 6 bases; unmatched junction bases: 9. For the CDR3, the DNA is TGTGCCACCCAAGACAGGGACCTTGCCGGGGAGCTGTTTTTT. Protein sequence: CATQDRDLAGELFF.

This rearrangement joins TRBV2 to TRBJ2-5; 13 bases map to TRBD2. V dropped 7 bases and J dropped 4; count of bases not matched to a gene: 12. The CDR3 loop spans 17 amino acids. CDR1 SNHLY and CDR2 FYNNEI come from the germline V gene. As DNA, the CDR3 is TGTGCCAGCATCCCGGGACTAGCGGGGAGGGCCGGAGAGACCCAGTACTTC. This gives the protein CASIPGLAGRAGETQYF. Variable domain in full (rest from reference TRBV2 and TRBJ2-5): EPEVTQTPSHQVTQMGQEVILRCVPISNHLYFYWYRQILGQKVEFLVSFYNNEISEKSEIFDDQFSVERPDGSNFTLKIRSTKLEDSAMYFCASIPGLAGRAGETQYFGPGTRLLVL.

J is TRBJ2-3 and V is TRBV15; TRBD2 matches 9 bases. CDR1 LNHNV and CDR2 YYDKDF come from the germline V gene (reference sequence). Germline trimming cut 0 bases from V and 2 bases from J; bases unmatched to any gene: 3. The CDR3 is made up of 16 amino acids. CDR3 DNA sequence: TGTGCCACCAGCAGAGATGCTAGCGGGAACACAGATACGCAGTATTTT. This encodes CATSRDASGNTDTQYF.

The V call is TRBV7-9, the J call TRBJ1-3, with a tentative D call TRBD1 (5 bases). Trimming left V 5 bases short and J 0 bases short, with 8 bases between. Germline assignment: CDR1 SEHNR and CDR2 FQNEAQ (reference sequence). The CDR3 consists of 14 residues. CDR3 loop: CASSPQGSGNTIYF. The CDR3 nucleotides read TGTGCCAGCAGCCCCCAGGGCTCTGGAAACACCATATATTTT.

The chain has TRBV4-1 and TRBJ1-1; weak D call: TRBD1 (5 bases). The CDR3 totals 15 residues. Germline values: CDR1 MGHRA, CDR2 YSYEKL. Between the trimmed V and J ends, which lost 1 base and 5 bases, there was a span of 14 bases. The CDR3 reads CASSQVPGGRTEAFF. The CDR3 DNA reads as TGCGCCAGCAGCCAAGTCCCGGGGGGGAGGACTGAAGCTTTCTTT.

The rearrangement links TRBV7-6 to TRBJ1-1; D may be TRBD1 (5 bases). V was pared by 8 bases and J by 0 bases, with 16 bases between. The germline gives CDR1 SGHVS, CDR2 FNYEAQ. The CDR3 contains 15 residues. In DNA form, the CDR3 reads TGTGCCAGCCACGATCTTGGGGGTATGAACACTGAAGCTTTCTTT. Protein: CASHDLGGMNTEAFF. The variable domain in full, with the rest retrieved from reference TRBV7-6 and TRBJ1-1, is GAGVSQSPRYKVTKRGQDVALRCDPISGHVSLYWYRQALGQGPEFLTYFNYEAQQDKSGLPNDRFSAERPEGSISTLTIQRTEQRDSAMYRCASHDLGGMNTEAFFGQGTRLTVV.

V is TRBV7-9 and J is TRBJ2-1; the D gene is possibly TRBD1 (6 bases). The CDR3 totals 14 residues. CDR1 and CDR2 from the germline V gene are SEHNR and FQNEAQ (reference sequence). V gave up 2 bases and J gave up 2 bases, with 7 bases separating them. The CDR3 DNA reads TGTGCCAGCAGCTTAAGGGGGACCTACAATGAGCAGTTCTTC. This translates into CASSLRGTYNEQFF.

This clone was recorded once. Here the CDR3 reads CASSGDIVGGPGNEQFF. The DNA for the CDR3 is TGTGCCAGCAGCGGAGACATTGTGGGAGGGCCGGGTAATGAGCAGTTCTTC. The chain uses TRBV2 and TRBJ2-1; 7 bases line up with TRBD2. CDR1 is SNHLY and CDR2 is FYNNEI in the germline V gene. CDR3 length: 17 amino acids. Unmatched junction bases numbered 18, after V lost 6 bases and J lost 7 bases.

This clone was recorded once. The V and J genes are TRBV18 and TRBJ1-4; a weak D match, TRBD1 (5 bases). Trimming removed 2 bases at V and 4 bases at J, with 8 bases between. CDR1 is KGHSH and CDR2 is LQKENI in the germline V gene. The CDR3 is 14 residues long. The CDR3 region has the DNA TGTGCCAGCTCACCAGGGGGTAATAATGAAAAACTGTTTTTT. Encoded protein: CASSPGGNNEKLFF.